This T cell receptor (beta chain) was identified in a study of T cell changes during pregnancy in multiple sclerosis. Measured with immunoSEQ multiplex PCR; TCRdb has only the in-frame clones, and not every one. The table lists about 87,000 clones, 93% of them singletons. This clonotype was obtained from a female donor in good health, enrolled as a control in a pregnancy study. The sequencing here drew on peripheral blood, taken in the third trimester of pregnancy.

CDR3 loop: CSASTDSYNSPLHF. For the CDR3, the DNA is TGCAGCGCCTCGACAGACTCCTATAATTCACCCCTCCACTTT. J is TRBJ1-6 and V is TRBV29-1, with D possibly TRBD1 on 5 matching bases. V gave up 7 bases and J gave up 0 bases, with 10 bases separating them. Germline CDR1 is SQVTM and CDR2 is ANQGSEA. The CDR3 has 14 amino acids.